This TCR beta chain derives from a study of blood T cell repertoires in COVID-19. Generated by immunoSEQ multiplex PCR, the TCRdb table keeps only in-frame clones and is missing some. The top ten hold around 1.7% of the sample, which has about 250,000 clones, under 90% seen once. The age range of participants was 18 to 89 years, with residence in 20 to 25 US areas. Self-reported history from a screening survey and questionnaire set each donor's cohort. Cohort 3 donors counted as recovered after two negative PCRs, clearance, or resolved symptoms. V gave up 9 bases and J gave up 2 bases; unmatched junction bases: 12. The germline V gene has CDR1 MNHEY and CDR2 SMNVEV (reference sequence). This CDR3 contains 16 residues.

This sequence was found in a man aged 35 to 55 who had recovered from COVID-19. Sequencing used PBMCs or T cells enriched from blood (not recorded which). V and J are TRBV27 and TRBJ2-1; TRBD1 matches at 8 bases. CDR3 sequence: CASIPFQGAAYNEQFF. The CDR3 region has the DNA TGTGCCAGTATACCATTCCAGGGGGCAGCCTACAATGAGCAGTTCTTC.